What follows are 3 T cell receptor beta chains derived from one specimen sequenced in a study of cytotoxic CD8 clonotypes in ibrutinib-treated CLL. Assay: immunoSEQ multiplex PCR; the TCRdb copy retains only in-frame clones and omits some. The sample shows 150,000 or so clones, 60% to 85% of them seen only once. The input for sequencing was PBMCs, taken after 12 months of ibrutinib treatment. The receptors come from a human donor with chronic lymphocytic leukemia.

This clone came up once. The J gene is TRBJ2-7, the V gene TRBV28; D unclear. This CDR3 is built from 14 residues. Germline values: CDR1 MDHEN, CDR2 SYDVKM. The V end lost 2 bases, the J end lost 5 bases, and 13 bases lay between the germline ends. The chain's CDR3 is CASSLGRNVNEQYF. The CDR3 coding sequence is TGTGCCAGCAGTTTAGGGCGGAACGTAAACGAGCAGTACTTC. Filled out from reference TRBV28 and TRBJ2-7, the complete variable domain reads DVKVTQSSRYLVKRTGEKVFLECVQDMDHENMFWYRQDPGLGLRLIYFSYDVKMKEKGDIPEGYSVSREKKERFSLILESASTNQTSMYLCASSLGRNVNEQYFGPGTRLTVT.

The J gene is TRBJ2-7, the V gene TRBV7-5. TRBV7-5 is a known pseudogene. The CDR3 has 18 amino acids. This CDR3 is CVRKVGRRDTETSYEQYF. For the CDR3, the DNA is TGTGTCAGAAAGGTCGGCCGGCGGGACACCGAAACCTCCTACGAGCAGTACTTC.

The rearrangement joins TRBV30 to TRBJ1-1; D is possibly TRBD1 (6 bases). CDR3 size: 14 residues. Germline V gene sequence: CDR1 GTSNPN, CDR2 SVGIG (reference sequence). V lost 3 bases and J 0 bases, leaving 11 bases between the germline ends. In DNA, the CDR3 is TGTGCCTGGAGGATACAGGGTTTGAACACTGAAGCTTTCTTT. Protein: CAWRIQGLNTEAFF.